A selection of T cell receptor beta chains follows, all from one sample in a study of blood T cell repertoires in COVID-19. TCRdb's table, derived via immunoSEQ multiplex PCR, lists solely in-frame clones and lacks some. The data hold about 670,000 clones, with around 90% observed a single time. The sample comprised peripheral blood. The source is a woman aged 18-29 years with acute or convalescent COVID-19. Both conserved end residues are part of each CDR3. Each record gives: CDR3 protein, CDR3 DNA, clone size, D gene, V gene, J gene, CDR3 length. A D gene is named only where the DNA matches it firmly. The size entry is marked missing in some rows and otherwise reads once, few, many or a size class.

CDR3aa: CASSVFGTGNTGELFF
CDR3nt: TGTGCCAGCAGTGTGTTTGGGACAGGGAACACCGGGGAGCTGTTTTTT
abundance: -
d_gene: TRBD1
v_gene: TRBV2
j_gene: TRBJ2-2
len: 16

CDR3aa: CASSSDRTGYNSPLHF
CDR3nt: TGTGCCAGCAGTTCCGATAGGACAGGGTATAATTCACCCCTCCACTTT
abundance: -
d_gene: TRBD1
v_gene: TRBV6-5
j_gene: TRBJ1-6
len: 16

CDR3aa: CASSPDRGLLNTEAFF
CDR3nt: TGCGCCAGCAGCCCCGACAGGGGGCTTTTGAACACTGAAGCTTTCTTT
abundance: -
d_gene: TRBD1
v_gene: TRBV4-1
j_gene: TRBJ1-1
len: 16

CDR3aa: CASRQGAITYEQYF
CDR3nt: TGTGCCAGCAGACAGGGGGCCATTACCTACGAGCAGTACTTC
abundance: -
d_gene: TRBD1
v_gene: TRBV27
j_gene: TRBJ2-7
len: 14

CDR3aa: CASVILSGSPYNEQFF
CDR3nt: TGTGCCAGCGTCATTCTTTCGGGTAGCCCCTACAATGAGCAGTTCTTC
abundance: -
d_gene: -
v_gene: TRBV11-2
j_gene: TRBJ2-1
len: 16

CDR3aa: CATTPRDSLSGNTIYF
CDR3nt: TGTGCCACCACCCCCAGGGACAGTCTCTCTGGAAACACCATATATTTT
abundance: -
d_gene: TRBD1
v_gene: TRBV24-1
j_gene: TRBJ1-3
len: 16

CDR3aa: CASLQNMNTEAFF
CDR3nt: TGTGCCAGCCTTCAGAACATGAACACTGAAGCTTTCTTT
abundance: -
d_gene: -
v_gene: TRBV2
j_gene: TRBJ1-1
len: 13

CDR3aa: CASSLRPPGSTYEQYF
CDR3nt: TGTGCCAGCAGCTTAAGGCCCCCGGGGTCTACCTACGAGCAGTACTTC
abundance: -
d_gene: -
v_gene: TRBV7-9
j_gene: TRBJ2-7
len: 16

CDR3aa: CASSYYLGLPAEQYF
CDR3nt: TGTGCCAGCAGTTATTACCTGGGACTCCCGGCCGAGCAGTACTTC
abundance: -
d_gene: -
v_gene: TRBV6-2/TRBV6-3
j_gene: TRBJ2-7
len: 15

CDR3aa: CASSHALQGKGENIQYF
CDR3nt: TGCGCCAGCAGCCACGCCCTTCAGGGTAAGGGGGAAAACATTCAGTACTTC
abundance: -
d_gene: -
v_gene: TRBV4-1
j_gene: TRBJ2-4
len: 17

CDR3aa: CASSVGGTGSSYEQYF
CDR3nt: TGTGCCAGCAGCGTAGGAGGGACAGGAAGCTCCTACGAGCAGTACTTC
abundance: -
d_gene: TRBD1
v_gene: TRBV9
j_gene: TRBJ2-7
len: 16

CDR3aa: CASSPKWGDGYTF
CDR3nt: TGTGCCAGCAGCCCAAAATGGGGGGATGGCTACACCTTC
abundance: -
d_gene: -
v_gene: TRBV7-2
j_gene: TRBJ1-2
len: 13

CDR3aa: CASSQEEDYWRRRMVTGELFF
CDR3nt: TGTGCCAGCAGCCAAGAAGAGGATTATTGGAGACGGAGAATGGTCACCGGGGAGCTGTTTTTT
abundance: -
d_gene: -
v_gene: TRBV3-1/TRBV3-2
j_gene: TRBJ2-2
len: 21

CDR3aa: CASSQVTRQGNGELFF
CDR3nt: TGTGCCAGCAGCCAAGTAACACGGCAGGGGAACGGGGAGCTGTTTTTT
abundance: -
d_gene: -
v_gene: TRBV4-2
j_gene: TRBJ2-2
len: 16

CDR3aa: CASSPGDYSNQPQHF
CDR3nt: TGCGCCAGCAGCCCAGGGGACTATAGCAATCAGCCCCAGCATTTT
abundance: -
d_gene: -
v_gene: TRBV4-1
j_gene: TRBJ1-5
len: 15

CDR3aa: CAISEYARAIGNSPLHF
CDR3nt: TGTGCCATCAGTGAGTACGCCAGGGCAATTGGGAATTCACCCCTCCACTTT
abundance: -
d_gene: -
v_gene: TRBV10-3
j_gene: TRBJ1-6
len: 17

CDR3aa: CASSPQAGQEQYF
CDR3nt: TGTGCCAGCAGCCCCCAGGCGGGTCAAGAGCAGTACTTC
abundance: -
d_gene: -
v_gene: TRBV7-8
j_gene: TRBJ2-7
len: 13

CDR3aa: CASTARGGQETQYF
CDR3nt: TGTGCCAGTACTGCGCGAGGTGGGCAAGAGACCCAGTACTTC
abundance: -
d_gene: -
v_gene: TRBV19
j_gene: TRBJ2-5
len: 14

CDR3aa: CASSDIGQTQHF
CDR3nt: TGTGCCAGCAGTGACATCGGACAGACCCAGCATTTT
abundance: -
d_gene: -
v_gene: TRBV12-3/TRBV12-4
j_gene: TRBJ1-5
len: 12

CDR3aa: CASSYVPNQPQHF
CDR3nt: TGTGCCAGCAGTTACGTCCCCAATCAACCCCAGCATTTT
abundance: -
d_gene: -
v_gene: TRBV6-2/TRBV6-3
j_gene: TRBJ1-5
len: 13

CDR3aa: CSVQTPGTGGGQPQHF
CDR3nt: TGCAGCGTCCAAACCCCCGGGACAGGGGGCGGTCAGCCCCAGCATTTT
abundance: -
d_gene: TRBD1
v_gene: TRBV29-1
j_gene: TRBJ1-5
len: 16

CDR3aa: CSSDRVGHGYTF
CDR3nt: TGCAGCAGCGACAGGGTCGGGCATGGCTACACCTTC
abundance: once
d_gene: TRBD1
v_gene: TRBV29-1
j_gene: TRBJ1-2
len: 12

CDR3aa: CASSVFGGQTLEQFF
CDR3nt: TGTGCCAGCAGTGTATTCGGCGGGCAGACCCTTGAGCAGTTCTTC
abundance: -
d_gene: -
v_gene: TRBV27
j_gene: TRBJ2-1
len: 15

CDR3aa: CASSIKFSYEQYF
CDR3nt: TGTGCCAGTAGTATTAAATTCTCCTACGAGCAGTACTTC
abundance: -
d_gene: -
v_gene: TRBV19
j_gene: TRBJ2-7
len: 13

CDR3aa: CASSQPRTGGNYGYTF
CDR3nt: TGCGCCAGCAGCCAACCACGGACAGGGGGTAACTATGGCTACACCTTC
abundance: -
d_gene: TRBD1
v_gene: TRBV4-1
j_gene: TRBJ1-2
len: 16

CDR3aa: CASSQDFGRAYEQYF
CDR3nt: TGCGCCAGCAGCCAAGATTTCGGGCGGGCTTACGAGCAGTACTTC
abundance: -
d_gene: -
v_gene: TRBV4-3
j_gene: TRBJ2-7
len: 15

CDR3aa: CASSYGGGEQYF
CDR3nt: TGTGCCAGCAGCTATGGGGGGGGCGAGCAGTACTTC
abundance: -
d_gene: TRBD2
v_gene: TRBV7-2
j_gene: TRBJ2-7
len: 12

CDR3aa: CASSDDRRTEAFF
CDR3nt: TGTGCCAGCAGCGATGACAGGCGCACTGAAGCTTTCTTT
abundance: few
d_gene: -
v_gene: TRBV12-3/TRBV12-4
j_gene: TRBJ1-1
len: 13

CDR3aa: CASSELAGAINYGYTF
CDR3nt: TGTGCCAGCAGTGAATTGGCAGGGGCCATAAACTATGGCTACACCTTC
abundance: -
d_gene: -
v_gene: TRBV2
j_gene: TRBJ1-2
len: 16

CDR3aa: CASSAGTGGSYEQYF
CDR3nt: TGTGCCAGCAGCGCAGGGACAGGGGGCAGCTACGAGCAGTACTTC
abundance: -
d_gene: TRBD1
v_gene: TRBV9
j_gene: TRBJ2-7
len: 15

CDR3aa: CASKIVAGRTEAFF
CDR3nt: TGTGCCAGCAAAATCGTAGCAGGGCGCACTGAAGCTTTCTTT
abundance: once
d_gene: -
v_gene: TRBV27
j_gene: TRBJ1-1
len: 14

CDR3aa: CASRETGWGNPEAFF
CDR3nt: TGTGCCAGCAGAGAAACAGGGTGGGGGAATCCTGAAGCTTTCTTT
abundance: -
d_gene: -
v_gene: TRBV3-1/TRBV3-2
j_gene: TRBJ1-1
len: 15

CDR3aa: CASSLSNRGTEQYF
CDR3nt: TGTGCCAGCAGCTTATCGAACAGGGGGACCGAGCAGTACTTC
abundance: -
d_gene: TRBD1
v_gene: TRBV7-9
j_gene: TRBJ2-7
len: 14

CDR3aa: CAWSVPAVSGANVLTF
CDR3nt: TGTGCCTGGAGTGTACCCGCGGTGTCTGGGGCCAACGTCCTGACTTTC
abundance: -
d_gene: -
v_gene: TRBV30
j_gene: TRBJ2-6
len: 16

CDR3aa: CASSSLDWRAFF
CDR3nt: TGTGCCAGCAGTTCCCTTGACTGGAGGGCTTTCTTT
abundance: -
d_gene: -
v_gene: TRBV27
j_gene: TRBJ1-1
len: 12

CDR3aa: CASRRDTGELFF
CDR3nt: TGCGCCAGCAGGAGAGACACCGGGGAGCTGTTTTTT
abundance: -
d_gene: -
v_gene: TRBV10-2
j_gene: TRBJ2-2
len: 12

CDR3aa: CASSPTEPNSPLHF
CDR3nt: TGCGCCAGCAGCCCAACAGAGCCTAATTCACCCCTCCACTTT
abundance: -
d_gene: -
v_gene: TRBV5-1
j_gene: TRBJ1-6
len: 14

CDR3aa: CAWRQNRRGYTF
CDR3nt: TGTGCCTGGAGACAGAACCGCCGAGGCTACACCTTC
abundance: -
d_gene: -
v_gene: TRBV30
j_gene: TRBJ1-2
len: 12